Included here is one T cell receptor beta chain sequence, with context. This entry comes from a study of blood T cell repertoires in COVID-19. Germline V gives CDR1 SQVTM, CDR2 ANQGSEA. This CDR3 contains 13 residues. V dropped 7 bases and J dropped 4 bases, with 16 bases sitting between them. This table comes from immunoSEQ multiplex PCR, and its TCRdb copy is limited to in-frame clones, with some not included. The sample has about 260,000 clones, 85% to 90% seen once. The chain combines TRBV29-1 with TRBJ1-2; D gene unclear. This TCR was sampled from a man aged 45-60 years who had been exposed to COVID-19. Sequenced: PBMCs or T cells enriched from blood (not recorded which). The CDR3 region is CSDLSPGFYGYTF. In nucleotides, the CDR3 is TGCAGCGATTTGTCGCCAGGCTTCTATGGCTACACCTTC.